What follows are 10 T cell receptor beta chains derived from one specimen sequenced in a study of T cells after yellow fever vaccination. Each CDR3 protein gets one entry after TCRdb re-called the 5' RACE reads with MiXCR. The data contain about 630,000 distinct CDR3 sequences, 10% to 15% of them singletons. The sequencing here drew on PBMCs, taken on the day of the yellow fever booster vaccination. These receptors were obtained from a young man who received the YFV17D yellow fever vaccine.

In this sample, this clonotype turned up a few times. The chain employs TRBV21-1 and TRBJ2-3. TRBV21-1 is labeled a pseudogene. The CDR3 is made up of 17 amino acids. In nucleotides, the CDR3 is TGTGCCAGCAGCAAAGTGGCTCACCTAACCTCAAAAGATACGCAGTATTTT. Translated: CASSKVAHLTSKDTQYF.

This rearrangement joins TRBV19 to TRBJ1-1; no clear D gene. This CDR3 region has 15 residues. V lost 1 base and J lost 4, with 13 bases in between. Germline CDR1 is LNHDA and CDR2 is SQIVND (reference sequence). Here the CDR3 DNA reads TGTGCCAGTAGTATAGTGGGAACGGGCGGCACTGAAGCTTTCTTT. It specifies CASSIVGTGGTEAFF.

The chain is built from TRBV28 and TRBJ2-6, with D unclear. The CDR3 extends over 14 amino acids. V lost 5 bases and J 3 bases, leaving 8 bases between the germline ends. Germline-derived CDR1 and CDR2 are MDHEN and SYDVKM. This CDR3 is CASSLLRGANVLTF. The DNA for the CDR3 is TGTGCCAGCAGTCTACTCCGTGGGGCCAACGTCCTGACTTTC.

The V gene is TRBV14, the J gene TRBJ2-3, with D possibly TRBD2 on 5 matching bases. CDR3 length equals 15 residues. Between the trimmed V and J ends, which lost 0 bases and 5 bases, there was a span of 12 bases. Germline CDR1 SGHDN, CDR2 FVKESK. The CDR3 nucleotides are TGTGCCAGCAGCCAAGAAGGAGGCTCCGGAGATACGCAGTATTTT. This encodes CASSQEGGSGDTQYF.

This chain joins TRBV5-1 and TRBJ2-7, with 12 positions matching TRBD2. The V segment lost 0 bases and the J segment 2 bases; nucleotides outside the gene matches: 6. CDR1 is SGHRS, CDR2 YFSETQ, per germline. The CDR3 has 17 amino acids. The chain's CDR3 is CASSLGSGLAGTYEQYF. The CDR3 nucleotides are TGCGCCAGCAGCTTGGGTAGTGGACTAGCGGGGACCTACGAGCAGTACTTC.

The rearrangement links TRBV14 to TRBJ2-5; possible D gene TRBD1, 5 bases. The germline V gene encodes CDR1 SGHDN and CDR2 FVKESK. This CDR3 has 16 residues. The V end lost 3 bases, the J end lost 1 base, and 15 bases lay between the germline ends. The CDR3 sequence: CASSHFKTAPQETQYF. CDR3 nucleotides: TGTGCCAGCAGCCACTTCAAGACAGCCCCCCAAGAGACCCAGTACTTC.

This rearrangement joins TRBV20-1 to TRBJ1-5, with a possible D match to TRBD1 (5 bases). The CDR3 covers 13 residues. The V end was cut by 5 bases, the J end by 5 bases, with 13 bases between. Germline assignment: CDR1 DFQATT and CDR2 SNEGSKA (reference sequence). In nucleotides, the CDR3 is TGCAGTGCTCTGCCGGGACCTGATCAGCCCCAGCATTTT. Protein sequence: CSALPGPDQPQHF.

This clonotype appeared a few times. CDR3 DNA sequence: TGTGCCAGCAGCCAAGAGTACCGGTGGGGGCTCGAGCAGTACTTC. Its translation is CASSQEYRWGLEQYF. This chain uses TRBV3-1 with TRBJ2-7; tentative D call: TRBD1 (6 bases). There are 15 residues in the CDR3. Germline lookup yields CDR1 LGHDT and CDR2 YNNKEL (reference sequence). V was trimmed by 0 bases and J by 6 bases, leaving 15 bases between them.

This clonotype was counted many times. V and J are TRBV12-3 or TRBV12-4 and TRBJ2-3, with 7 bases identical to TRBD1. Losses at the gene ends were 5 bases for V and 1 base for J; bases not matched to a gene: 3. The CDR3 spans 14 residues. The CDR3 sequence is CASSEGQGTDTQYF. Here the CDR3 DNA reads TGTGCCAGCAGTGAAGGACAGGGCACAGATACGCAGTATTTT.

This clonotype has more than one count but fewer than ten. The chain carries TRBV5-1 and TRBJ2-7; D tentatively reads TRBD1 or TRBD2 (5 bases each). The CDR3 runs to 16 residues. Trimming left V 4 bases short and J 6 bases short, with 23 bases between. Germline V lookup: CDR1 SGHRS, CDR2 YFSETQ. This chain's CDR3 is CASSRNPGPQVSEQYF. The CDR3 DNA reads TGCGCCAGCAGCCGAAATCCGGGACCACAAGTCTCCGAGCAGTACTTC.